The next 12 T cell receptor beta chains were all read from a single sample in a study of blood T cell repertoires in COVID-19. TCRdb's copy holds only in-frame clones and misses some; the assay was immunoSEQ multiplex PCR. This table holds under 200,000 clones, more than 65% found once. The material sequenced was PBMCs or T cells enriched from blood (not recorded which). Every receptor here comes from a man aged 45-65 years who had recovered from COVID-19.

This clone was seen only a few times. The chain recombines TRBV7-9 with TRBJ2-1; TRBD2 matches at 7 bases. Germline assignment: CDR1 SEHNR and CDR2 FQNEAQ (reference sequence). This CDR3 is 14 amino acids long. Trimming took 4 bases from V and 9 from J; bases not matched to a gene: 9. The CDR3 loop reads CASSSPGLTTEQFF. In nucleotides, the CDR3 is TGTGCCAGCAGCTCGCCGGGACTAACGACTGAGCAGTTCTTC. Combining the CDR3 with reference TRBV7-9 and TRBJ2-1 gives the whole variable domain DTGVSQNPRHKITKRGQNVTFRCDPISEHNRLYWYRQTLGQGPEFLTYFQNEAQLEKSRLLSDRFSAERPKGSFSTLEIQRTEQGDSAMYLCASSSPGLTTEQFFGPGTRLTVL.

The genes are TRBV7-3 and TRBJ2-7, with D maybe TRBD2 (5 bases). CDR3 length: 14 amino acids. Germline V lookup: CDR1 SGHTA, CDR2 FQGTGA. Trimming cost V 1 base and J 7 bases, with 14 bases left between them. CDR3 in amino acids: CASSLNAGSGEQYF. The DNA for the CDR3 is TGTGCCAGCAGCTTAAATGCGGGTTCGGGAGAGCAGTACTTC.

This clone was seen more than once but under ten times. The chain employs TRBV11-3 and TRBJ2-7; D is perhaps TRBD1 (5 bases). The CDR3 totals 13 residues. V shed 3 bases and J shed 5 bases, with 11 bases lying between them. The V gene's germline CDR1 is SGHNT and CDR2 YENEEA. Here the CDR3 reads CASSFSLRDEQYF. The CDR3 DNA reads TGTGCCAGCAGCTTCTCGCTCAGGGACGAGCAGTACTTC.

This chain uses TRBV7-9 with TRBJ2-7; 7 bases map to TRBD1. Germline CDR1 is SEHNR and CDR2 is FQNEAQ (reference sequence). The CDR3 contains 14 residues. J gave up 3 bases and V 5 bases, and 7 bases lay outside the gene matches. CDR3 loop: CASSTGAPVYEQYF. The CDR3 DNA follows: TGTGCCAGCAGCACAGGGGCCCCCGTCTACGAGCAGTACTTC.

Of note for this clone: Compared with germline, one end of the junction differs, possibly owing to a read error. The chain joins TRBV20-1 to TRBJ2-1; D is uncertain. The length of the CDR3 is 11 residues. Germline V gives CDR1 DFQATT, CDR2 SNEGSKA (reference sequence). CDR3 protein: CSASSEAYAVF. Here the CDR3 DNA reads TGCAGTGCTAGTAGTGAGGCCTACGCGGTCTTC.

Here the CDR3 reads CASSNGTAYEQYF. The DNA for the CDR3 is TGCGCCAGCAGCAACGGGACAGCCTACGAGCAGTACTTC. The chain links TRBV5-1 to TRBJ2-7, with TRBD1 matching 7 bases. This CDR3 has 13 amino acids. Germline V gene sequence: CDR1 SGHRS, CDR2 YFSETQ. With 4 bases clipped from V and 2 bases from J, the junction kept 3 bases outside the gene matches.

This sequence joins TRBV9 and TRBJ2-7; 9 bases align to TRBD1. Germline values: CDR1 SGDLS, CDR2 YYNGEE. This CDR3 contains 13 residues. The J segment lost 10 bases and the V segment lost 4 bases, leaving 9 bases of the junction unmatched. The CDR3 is CASSSRDRDIQYF. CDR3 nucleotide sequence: TGTGCCAGCAGCTCCCGGGACAGGGATATTCAGTACTTC. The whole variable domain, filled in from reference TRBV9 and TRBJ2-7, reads DSGVTQTPKHLITATGQRVTLRCSPRSGDLSVYWYQQSLDQGLQFLIQYYNGEERAKGNILERFSAQQFPDLHSELNLSSLELGDSALYFCASSSRDRDIQYFGPGTRLTVT.

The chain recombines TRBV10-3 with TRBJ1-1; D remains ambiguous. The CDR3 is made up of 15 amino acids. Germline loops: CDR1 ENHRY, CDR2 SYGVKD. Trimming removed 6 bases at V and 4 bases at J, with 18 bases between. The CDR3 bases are TGTGCCATCAGAGACCAAGACTCGCCGGGCACTGAAGCTTTCTTT. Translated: CAIRDQDSPGTEAFF.

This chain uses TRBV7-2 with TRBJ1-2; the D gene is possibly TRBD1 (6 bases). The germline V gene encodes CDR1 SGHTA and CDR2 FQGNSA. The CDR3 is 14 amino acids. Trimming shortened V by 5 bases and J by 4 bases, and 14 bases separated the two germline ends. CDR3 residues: CASSKSGGRYGYTF. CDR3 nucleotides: TGTGCCAGCAGCAAAAGCGGGGGGCGCTATGGCTACACCTTC.

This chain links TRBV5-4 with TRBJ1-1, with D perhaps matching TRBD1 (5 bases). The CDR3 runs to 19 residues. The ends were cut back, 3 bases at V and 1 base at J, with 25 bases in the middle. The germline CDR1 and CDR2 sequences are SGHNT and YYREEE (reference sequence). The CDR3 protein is CASSSGGWQGGRANTEAFF. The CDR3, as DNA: TGTGCCAGCAGCTCCGGGGGTTGGCAGGGCGGTCGGGCGAACACTGAAGCTTTCTTT.

In DNA form, the CDR3 reads TGTGCCAGCAGCCTCATAGGGGGGGCAACTAATGAAAAACTGTTTTTT. This encodes CASSLIGGATNEKLFF. The V call is TRBV7-2, the J call TRBJ1-4; D possibly corresponds to TRBD1 (6 bases). The CDR3 contains 16 residues. The germline V gene encodes CDR1 SGHTA and CDR2 FQGNSA. V lost 5 bases, J lost 0 bases, and 13 bases lay in between.

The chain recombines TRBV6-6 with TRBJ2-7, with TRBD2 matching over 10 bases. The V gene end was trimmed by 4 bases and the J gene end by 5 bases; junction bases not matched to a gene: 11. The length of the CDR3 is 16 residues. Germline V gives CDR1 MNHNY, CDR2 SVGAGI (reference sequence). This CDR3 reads CASSSALAGGIHEQYF. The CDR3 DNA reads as TGTGCCAGCAGTTCGGCGTTAGCGGGAGGAATCCACGAGCAGTACTTC.